A single sample is the source of the 31 T cell receptor beta chains below, sequenced in a study of blood T cell repertoires in COVID-19. Sequencing used immunoSEQ multiplex PCR; TCRdb keeps in-frame clones, though not all of them. The data contain about 160,000 clones, over 65% of them singletons. The sample consisted of peripheral blood. The receptors derive from a man between 60 and 75 years old with acute or convalescent COVID-19.

For this clone: This specimen includes other DNA sequences encoding the same CDR3. The chain employs TRBV6-5 and TRBJ1-1; 7 bases match TRBD1. V lost 6 bases, J lost 4 bases, and 2 bases stayed unmatched. CDR1 is MNHEY, CDR2 SVGAGI, per germline. This CDR3 has 12 amino acids. The CDR3 DNA sequence: TGTGCCAGCAGCCGGGACAGCACTGAAGCTTTCTTT. It translates to CASSRDSTEAFF.

The chain links TRBV6-5 to TRBJ2-1; the D is unclear. Looked up from germline, CDR1 is MNHEY and CDR2 is SVGAGI. V was pared by 0 bases and J by 5 bases, with 5 bases between. The CDR3 loop spans 13 amino acids. The CDR3 region is CASSYSQDNEQFF. The DNA for the CDR3 is TGTGCCAGCAGTTACTCGCAGGACAATGAGCAGTTCTTC.

V is TRBV6-5 and J is TRBJ1-4; tentative D call: TRBD1 (6 bases). Germline CDR1 and CDR2: MNHEY and SVGAGI. The CDR3 is made up of 14 amino acids. The V end lost 6 bases, the J end lost 3 bases, and 11 bases lay between the germline ends. The CDR3 nucleotides are TGTGCCAGCAGGCTCGGGACATCTAATGAAAAACTGTTTTTT. Protein sequence: CASRLGTSNEKLFF.

The CDR3 protein is CASSFPLDSEQGRTDTQYF. In DNA, the CDR3 is TGTGCCAGCAGTTTCCCCCTCGACTCAGAACAGGGCCGCACAGATACGCAGTATTTT. The rearrangement links TRBV28 to TRBJ2-3; maybe TRBD1 (6 bases). The CDR3 spans 19 residues. Per the germline V gene, CDR1 is MDHEN and CDR2 is SYDVKM. Trimming removed 3 bases from V and 1 base from J, with 23 bases in between.

The chain is built from TRBV3-1 (or the pseudogene TRBV3-2) and TRBJ1-2; no reliable D call. The CDR3 sequence is 14 residues long. The germline CDR1 and CDR2 sequences are LGHDT and YNNKEL (reference sequence). Trimming took 1 base from V and 7 from J, leaving 13 bases between them. In nucleotides, the CDR3 is TGTGCCAGCAGCCAAGGGGGAGGGCAAGGTGGCTACACCTTC. It yields the protein CASSQGGGQGGYTF.

This clone was counted a single time. The rearrangement links TRBV12-3 or TRBV12-4 to TRBJ1-1; 7 bases agree with TRBD1. V lost 5 bases, J lost 4 bases, and 4 bases stayed unmatched. This CDR3 has 13 residues. The CDR3 protein is CASSLQGVTEAFF. The CDR3 coding sequence is TGTGCCAGCAGTCTTCAGGGGGTCACTGAAGCTTTCTTT.

This clone was counted only a few times. The chain links TRBV5-4 to TRBJ2-1, with 9 bases identical to TRBD2. CDR1 is SGHNT, CDR2 YYREEE, per germline (reference sequence). The length of the CDR3 is 15 residues. With 2 bases clipped from V and 9 bases from J, the junction kept 9 bases outside the gene matches. The CDR3 protein is CASSLWRGGLGEQFF. The DNA for the CDR3 is TGTGCCAGCAGCTTATGGCGGGGGGGCCTCGGTGAGCAGTTCTTC.

V is TRBV5-1 and J is TRBJ2-7; the match to TRBD1 covers 8 bases. V was pared by 2 bases and J by 8 bases, with 12 bases of the junction left unmatched. The CDR3 totals 15 residues. Per germline, CDR1 SGHRS and CDR2 YFSETQ. Here the CDR3 DNA reads TGCGCCAGCAGCTTACCGGGACAGGATTCGGGTAAGCAGTACTTC. Translation gives CASSLPGQDSGKQYF.

This clone was seen more than once but under ten times. The rearrangement links TRBV3-1 (or the pseudogene TRBV3-2) to TRBJ2-7, with TRBD1 matching 9 bases. Losses at the gene ends were 4 bases for V and 3 bases for J; bases not matched to a gene: 10. The CDR3 consists of 16 residues. CDR1 and CDR2 from the germline V gene are LGHDT and YNNKEL (reference sequence). Here the CDR3 reads CASSPLGTGQGYEQYF. In DNA form, the CDR3 reads TGTGCCAGCAGCCCCTTGGGGACAGGGCAAGGCTACGAGCAGTACTTC.

The V call is TRBV24-1, the J call TRBJ2-2; 11 bases are a match to TRBD1. Germline CDR1 KGHDR, CDR2 SFDVKD. The CDR3 spans 20 residues. Trimming took 3 bases from V and 5 from J; bases not matched to a gene: 16. The CDR3 spells CATSDHKILPGQGVTGELFF. The CDR3 DNA follows: TGTGCCACCAGTGATCATAAGATACTCCCGGGACAGGGGGTAACCGGGGAGCTGTTTTTT.

V and J are TRBV18 and TRBJ2-7; tentative D call: TRBD2 (7 bases). The CDR3 has 15 amino acids. The ends were cut back, 0 bases at V and 4 bases at J, with 13 bases in the middle. Per the germline V gene, CDR1 is KGHSH and CDR2 is LQKENI. The CDR3 region is CASSPPYGGQYEQYF. DNA of the CDR3: TGTGCCAGCTCACCACCTTACGGGGGGCAATACGAGCAGTACTTC.

J is TRBJ2-5 and V is TRBV13, with 8 nucleotides matching TRBD2. The CDR3 is made up of 15 amino acids. Germline CDR1 reads PRHDT; CDR2 reads FYEKMQ (reference sequence). V lost 1 base, J lost 1 base, and 2 bases stayed unmatched. DNA of the CDR3: TGTGCCAGCAGCTTAGTAGCGGGGCTCCAAGAGACCCAGTACTTC. Encoded protein: CASSLVAGLQETQYF.

The rearrangement joins TRBV7-9 to TRBJ1-4; the D is unclear. Trimming took 1 base from V and 7 from J, leaving 10 bases between them. The CDR3 is 14 amino acids. Germline loops: CDR1 SEHNR, CDR2 FQNEAQ (reference sequence). The CDR3 reads CASSLGGISEKLFF. Written as DNA, the CDR3 is TGTGCCAGCAGCTTAGGAGGGATAAGTGAAAAACTGTTTTTT.

The genes are TRBV5-1 and TRBJ2-3; weak D call: TRBD2 (6 bases). Between the trimmed V and J ends, which lost 3 bases and 0 bases, there was a span of 14 bases. The CDR3 is 16 residues long. Per germline, CDR1 SGHRS and CDR2 YFSETQ. The CDR3 bases are TGCGCCAGCAGCTCCGTGGCGGGATCTAGCACAGATACGCAGTATTTT. Translating it yields CASSSVAGSSTDTQYF.

The V gene is TRBV7-9, the J gene TRBJ1-6; 12 bases align to TRBD1. CDR3 size: 16 residues. V dropped 5 bases and J dropped 9; count of bases not matched to a gene: 8. The germline CDR1 and CDR2 sequences are SEHNR and FQNEAQ (reference sequence). The CDR3 coding sequence is TGTGCCAGCAGCGTCCAACGGGACAGGGGGCTTTCACCCCTCCACTTT. Encoded protein: CASSVQRDRGLSPLHF.

This chain uses TRBV11-2 with TRBJ1-1; 8 bases align to TRBD1. This CDR3 comprises 17 residues. V shed 3 bases and J 2 bases; nucleotides not matched to a gene: 11. Germline CDR1 and CDR2: SGHAT and FQNNGV. CDR3: CASSLAGGQGLNTEAFF. CDR3 coding DNA: TGTGCCAGCAGCTTGGCAGGCGGACAGGGATTAAACACTGAAGCTTTCTTT.

This clone was found a few times. V usage is TRBV10-3 and J usage is TRBJ1-4; 9 bases are shared with TRBD1. The CDR3 totals 15 residues. Germline V gene lookup returns CDR1 ENHRY and CDR2 SYGVKD. The J segment lost 4 bases and the V segment lost 3 bases, leaving 3 bases of the junction unmatched. Written as DNA, the CDR3 is TGTGCCATCAGTGATCCGGGACAGGGTAATGAAAAACTGTTTTTT. Its translation: CAISDPGQGNEKLFF.

The chain combines TRBV7-2 with TRBJ2-7, with 7 nucleotides matching TRBD1. With V trimmed by 4 bases and J by 7 bases, 1 base remained unmatched. CDR1 is SGHTA and CDR2 is FQGNSA in the germline V gene. This CDR3 has 11 amino acids. The CDR3 DNA is TGTGCCAGCAGCTGGGACAGAGAGCAGTACTTC. Its protein is CASSWDREQYF. The whole variable domain, remainder taken from reference TRBV7-2 and TRBJ2-7, is GAGVSQSPSNKVTEKGKDVELRCDPISGHTALYWYRQSLGQGLEFLIYFQGNSAPDKSGLPSDRFSAERTGGSVSTLTIQRTQQEDSAVYLCASSWDREQYFGPGTRLTVT.

This clone has just a few counts. The CDR3 nucleotides are TGTGCCAGCAGCTTATTAGCGGGGGGTGACGAGCAGTACTTC. As protein: CASSLLAGGDEQYF. This rearrangement joins TRBV7-9 to TRBJ2-7, with 10 positions matching TRBD2. From germline, CDR1 is SEHNR and CDR2 FQNEAQ (reference sequence). V lost 2 bases, J lost 5 bases, and 3 bases stayed unmatched. CDR3 length: 14 residues.

J is TRBJ1-2 and V is TRBV9, with TRBD1 identical over 10 bases. This CDR3 region has 16 residues. The V and J ends lost 0 bases and 6 bases, in that order; junction bases with no gene match: 8. CDR1 is SGDLS, CDR2 YYNGEE, per germline. In nucleotides, the CDR3 is TGTGCCAGCAGCGTAGGTTCGGCAGGGACAGGGGATGGCTACACCTTC. It specifies CASSVGSAGTGDGYTF.

The chain couples TRBV30 to TRBJ2-3; a weak D match, TRBD1 (6 bases). V was trimmed by 0 bases and J by 0 bases, leaving 7 bases between them. The germline gives CDR1 GTSNPN, CDR2 SVGIG (reference sequence). This CDR3 spans 14 amino acids. In nucleotides, the CDR3 is TGTGCCTGGAGTGTCGGACAGAGCACAGATACGCAGTATTTT. Translating gives CAWSVGQSTDTQYF.

The chain links TRBV19 to TRBJ2-7, with 8 bases lining up with TRBD1. Germline lookup yields CDR1 LNHDA and CDR2 SQIVND (reference sequence). The junction had 1 base not matched to a gene; V was cut back by 3 bases and J by 0 bases. The CDR3 is 14 amino acids. The CDR3 protein is CASSMGTGSYEQYF. In DNA, the CDR3 is TGTGCCAGTAGTATGGGGACAGGCTCCTACGAGCAGTACTTC. Based on the CDR3 plus reference TRBV19 and TRBJ2-7, the full variable domain is DGGITQSPKYLFRKEGQNVTLSCEQNLNHDAMYWYRQDPGQGLRLIYYSQIVNDFQKGDIAEGYSVSREKKESFPLTVTSAQKNPTAFYLCASSMGTGSYEQYFGPGTRLTVT.

This sequence joins TRBV21-1 and TRBJ1-4; the listed D gene, TRBD1, was not tested against the DNA. TRBV21-1 is listed as a pseudogene. The CDR3 consists of 19 residues. The CDR3 DNA is TGTGCCAGCAGCCATCCGGGACAGGGGGCACAGGGAACTAATGAAAAACTGTTTTTT. Its translation is CASSHPGQGAQGTNEKLFF.

This chain uses TRBV30 with TRBJ2-7; TRBD2 is a possible D gene (6 bases). V dropped 0 bases and J dropped 2 bases, with 11 bases sitting between them. Germline V CDR1 and CDR2: GTSNPN, SVGIG (reference sequence). The CDR3 is 14 amino acids. Written as DNA, the CDR3 is TGTGCCTGGAGTGTTGCTAGCGCGGCCTACGAGCAGTACTTC. It specifies CAWSVASAAYEQYF.

Many counts were recorded for this clone. The V call is TRBV6-2 or TRBV6-3, the J call TRBJ1-2; D is unclear. Germline V gene sequence: CDR1 MNHEY, CDR2 SVGEGT. The germline V and J ends were trimmed by 5 bases and 4 bases, with 11 bases remaining between them. The CDR3 sequence is 13 residues long. CDR3 region: CASSLGSSYGYTF. The CDR3 DNA sequence: TGTGCCAGCAGTCTCGGGAGTAGCTATGGCTACACCTTC.

J is TRBJ1-2 and V is TRBV9; D not certain. The CDR3 has 15 residues. The V end was cut by 0 bases, the J end by 2 bases, with 11 bases between. Germline values: CDR1 SGDLS, CDR2 YYNGEE. The CDR3 DNA reads as TGTGCCAGCAGCGTAGCTACAGACACAAACTATGGCTACACCTTC. Residues: CASSVATDTNYGYTF.

The rearrangement joins TRBV2 to TRBJ1-3; D is perhaps TRBD1 (5 bases). Trimming pared 7 bases from V and 0 bases from J, leaving 10 bases between. CDR1 is SNHLY, CDR2 FYNNEI, per germline. The CDR3 is made up of 14 amino acids. The CDR3 sequence is CASKQGYSGNTIYF. CDR3 DNA: TGTGCCAGCAAGCAGGGTTACTCTGGAAACACCATATATTTT.

The rearrangement links TRBV30 to TRBJ2-3; no clear D gene. CDR1 and CDR2 from the germline V gene are GTSNPN and SVGIG (reference sequence). Trimming took off 5 bases at V and 6 bases at J, with 15 bases between the two ends. There are 13 residues in the CDR3. The CDR3 DNA reads as TGTGCCTGGGGAAATACCTACGGGGATACGCAGTATTTT. Its protein is CAWGNTYGDTQYF.

The CDR3 DNA sequence: TGTGCCAGCAGTTACTCGAAACAGGGTTACACTGAAGCTTTCTTT. This sequence encodes CASSYSKQGYTEAFF. This rearrangement joins TRBV6-5 to TRBJ1-1, with D possibly matching TRBD1 (6 bases). This CDR3 is 15 amino acids long. CDR1 MNHEY and CDR2 SVGAGI come from the germline V gene. The V gene lost 0 bases and the J gene lost 3 bases, with 11 bases spanning the gap.

With respect to this clone: Other DNA sequences in this sample translate to the same CDR3. This rearrangement joins TRBV19 to TRBJ1-1; D remains ambiguous. This CDR3 contains 11 residues. V was cut by 5 bases and J by 4 bases, with 5 bases left in between. CDR1 LNHDA and CDR2 SQIVND come from the germline V gene (reference sequence). The CDR3 reads CASSSRTEAFF. In DNA, the CDR3 is TGTGCCAGTAGTTCCCGCACTGAAGCTTTCTTT. Full variable domain (outside the CDR3, taken from reference TRBV19 and TRBJ1-1): DGGITQSPKYLFRKEGQNVTLSCEQNLNHDAMYWYRQDPGQGLRLIYYSQIVNDFQKGDIAEGYSVSREKKESFPLTVTSAQKNPTAFYLCASSSRTEAFFGQGTRLTVV.

The V call is TRBV19, the J call TRBJ1-5; D is uncertain. Per germline, CDR1 LNHDA and CDR2 SQIVND (reference sequence). Trimming cost V 5 bases and J 5 bases, with 10 bases left between them. This CDR3 has 13 residues. The CDR3 is CASSAVPDQPQHF. The CDR3 DNA is TGTGCCAGTAGTGCGGTTCCTGATCAGCCCCAGCATTTT.